These 15 T cell receptor beta chains came from one sample sequenced in a study of blood T cell repertoires in COVID-19. Using immunoSEQ multiplex PCR, the repertoire was profiled, and TCRdb retains in-frame clones only, with some absent. This table has fewer than 120,000 clones, 88% appearing once. Material: peripheral blood. The receptors were gathered from a woman between 45 and 60 years old with acute or convalescent COVID-19.

The rearrangement links TRBV7-2 to TRBJ2-1, with 10 bases aligning to TRBD2. V gave up 5 bases and J gave up 7 bases; unmatched junction bases: 5. The germline gives CDR1 SGHTA, CDR2 FQGNSA. The CDR3 extends over 14 amino acids. CDR3 bases: TGTGCCAGCAGCCAGGGACTAGCGCGAAATGAGCAGTTCTTC. This sequence encodes CASSQGLARNEQFF. The full variable domain, its missing parts supplied by reference TRBV7-2 and TRBJ2-1, is GAGVSQSPSNKVTEKGKDVELRCDPISGHTALYWYRQSLGQGLEFLIYFQGNSAPDKSGLPSDRFSAERTGGSVSTLTIQRTQQEDSAVYLCASSQGLARNEQFFGPGTRLTVL.

The V call is TRBV11-2, the J call TRBJ1-1, with D tentatively TRBD1 (5 bases). Germline CDR1 and CDR2: SGHAT and FQNNGV. The CDR3 has 15 residues. V was clipped by 4 bases and J by 0 bases, with 12 bases between them. This CDR3 reads CASSSPSGLNTEAFF. CDR3 DNA sequence: TGTGCCAGCAGCTCTCCGTCAGGGTTGAACACTGAAGCTTTCTTT.

The chain carries TRBV18 and TRBJ1-2; 12 bases fit TRBD1. The J segment lost 7 bases and the V segment lost 3 bases, leaving 9 bases of the junction unmatched. From germline, CDR1 is KGHSH and CDR2 LQKENI. This CDR3 region has 16 residues. DNA of the CDR3: TGTGCCAGCTCACCTTCCCGGGACAGGGGGCGAGGTGGCTACACCTTC. Translating it yields CASSPSRDRGRGGYTF. The full variable domain, its missing parts supplied by reference TRBV18 and TRBJ1-2, is NAGVMQNPRHLVRRRGQEARLRCSPMKGHSHVYWYRQLPEEGLKFMVYLQKENIIDESGMPKERFSAEFPKEGPSILRIQQVVRGDSAAYFCASSPSRDRGRGGYTFGSGTRLTVV.

The V call is TRBV27, the J call TRBJ1-1; D is ambiguous. The germline V and J ends were trimmed by 7 bases and 0 bases, with 15 bases remaining between them. The germline gives CDR1 MNHEY, CDR2 SMNVEV (reference sequence). The CDR3 is 15 amino acids. The CDR3, as DNA: TGTGCCAGCACCAAGGGAGGCACGTTGAACACTGAAGCTTTCTTT. Its protein is CASTKGGTLNTEAFF.

The J gene is TRBJ1-5, the V gene TRBV24-1; D not resolved. The CDR3 loop spans 17 amino acids. Germline CDR1 and CDR2: KGHDR and SFDVKD. Trimming shortened V by 1 base and J by 2 bases, and 14 bases separated the two germline ends. The CDR3 loop is CATSDLVVGEGNQPQHF. For the CDR3, the DNA is TGTGCCACCAGTGATTTAGTAGTGGGAGAGGGCAATCAGCCCCAGCATTTT.

The rearrangement links TRBV7-6 to TRBJ2-1; 8 bases are a match to TRBD2. Germline V gene lookup returns CDR1 SGHVS and CDR2 FNYEAQ. There are 15 residues in the CDR3. Trimming at V came to 3 bases and at J to 5 bases, leaving 6 bases not matched to a gene. As DNA, the CDR3 is TGTGCCAGCAGCTTCGGGGGGGCTGTAAACAATGAGCAGTTCTTC. This codes for CASSFGGAVNNEQFF.

This CDR3 is CASRTSGSSYNEQFF. In nucleotides, the CDR3 is TGTGCCAGCAGGACTAGCGGTAGCTCCTACAATGAGCAGTTCTTC. The chain recombines TRBV7-2 with TRBJ2-1, with 9 positions matching TRBD2. The CDR3 length is 15 residues. Germline V CDR1 and CDR2: SGHTA, FQGNSA. With V trimmed by 6 bases and J by 0 bases, 3 bases remained unmatched. Filled out from reference TRBV7-2 and TRBJ2-1, the complete variable domain reads GAGVSQSPSNKVTEKGKDVELRCDPISGHTALYWYRQSLGQGLEFLIYFQGNSAPDKSGLPSDRFSAERTGGSVSTLTIQRTQQEDSAVYLCASRTSGSSYNEQFFGPGTRLTVL.

The gene calls are TRBV7-9 and TRBJ2-1; D possibly corresponds to TRBD2 (7 bases). Between the trimmed V and J ends, which lost 0 bases and 7 bases, there was a span of 10 bases. CDR3 length: 14 amino acids. Germline V gene data show CDR1 as SEHNR and CDR2 as FQNEAQ (reference sequence). CDR3 nucleotides: TGTGCCAGCAGCTTAGCGGGAGGGGGAAATGAGCAGTTCTTC. It translates to CASSLAGGGNEQFF.

V and J are TRBV7-8 and TRBJ1-6; possible D gene TRBD1, 6 bases. CDR3 length equals 14 residues. Trimming shortened V by 2 bases and J by 10 bases, and 12 bases separated the two germline ends. Germline CDR1 and CDR2: SGHVS and FQNEAQ. The CDR3 DNA is TGTGCCAGCAGCTTACTTAGGGGGGGCTCACCCCTCCACTTT. Protein sequence: CASSLLRGGSPLHF.

This clone was counted a single time. The J gene is TRBJ1-4, the V gene TRBV24-1; TRBD1 agrees at 7 bases. Per the germline V gene, CDR1 is KGHDR and CDR2 is SFDVKD. Trimming removed 4 bases from V and 7 bases from J; junction bases left unmatched: 11. The CDR3 has 16 amino acids. The CDR3 protein is CATSESDRVEGEKLFF. The DNA for the CDR3 is TGTGCCACCAGTGAGTCCGACAGGGTGGAAGGTGAAAAACTGTTTTTT.

V usage is TRBV7-9 and J usage is TRBJ1-1; TRBD1 aligns across 8 bases. The J segment lost 1 base and the V segment lost 3 bases, leaving 1 base of the junction unmatched. The CDR3 loop spans 14 amino acids. Germline V CDR1 and CDR2: SEHNR, FQNEAQ (reference sequence). CDR3 coding DNA: TGTGCCAGCAGCTTTCAGGGGGCGAACACTGAAGCTTTCTTT. It translates to CASSFQGANTEAFF.

The sample holds one count of this clone. The J gene is TRBJ1-1, the V gene TRBV2; D is perhaps TRBD1 (5 bases). From germline, CDR1 is SNHLY and CDR2 FYNNEI. The CDR3 sequence is 14 residues long. V was cut by 2 bases and J by 3 bases, with 10 bases left in between. As DNA, the CDR3 is TGTGCCAGCAGTGAATCAACCAGGGACACTGAAGCTTTCTTT. Protein sequence: CASSESTRDTEAFF. Using reference TRBV2 and TRBJ1-1 for the parts outside the CDR3, the full variable domain is EPEVTQTPSHQVTQMGQEVILRCVPISNHLYFYWYRQILGQKVEFLVSFYNNEISEKSEIFDDQFSVERPDGSNFTLKIRSTKLEDSAMYFCASSESTRDTEAFFGQGTRLTVV.

The genes are TRBV5-1 and TRBJ1-1; perhaps TRBD1 as D (6 bases). V was clipped by 2 bases and J by 1 base, with 9 bases between them. The germline V gene has CDR1 SGHRS and CDR2 YFSETQ. The CDR3 spans 14 residues. CDR3 in amino acids: CASSFRGANTEAFF. CDR3 DNA sequence: TGCGCCAGCAGCTTCAGGGGTGCGAACACTGAAGCTTTCTTT.

The chain couples TRBV24-1 to TRBJ2-1; 8 nucleotides match TRBD1. CDR1 and CDR2 (germline): KGHDR, SFDVKD. J was trimmed by 10 bases and V by 7 bases; bases with no gene match: 5. The CDR3 is 12 amino acids. Here the CDR3 DNA reads TGTGCCACCAGCAGGGGGCGCAGGGAGCAGTTCTTC. Its protein is CATSRGRREQFF.

The chain has TRBV25-1 and TRBJ2-2; maybe TRBD1 (6 bases). This CDR3 is 16 amino acids long. Germline assignment: CDR1 MGHDK and CDR2 SYGVNS. Deletions cut 4 bases from V and 3 bases from J, with 15 bases between. This CDR3 reads CASSAHREIDTGELFF. CDR3 DNA sequence: TGTGCCAGCAGTGCACACAGGGAAATAGACACCGGGGAGCTGTTTTTT. The complete variable domain, with remaining parts taken from reference TRBV25-1 and TRBJ2-2, reads EADIYQTPRYLVIGTGKKITLECSQTMGHDKMYWYQQDPGMELHLIHYSYGVNSTEKGDLSSESTVSRIRTEHFPLTLESARPSHTSQYLCASSAHREIDTGELFFGEGSRLTVL.